Below, 8 T cell receptor beta chains from the same sample are listed, as sequenced in a study of cytomegalovirus exposure and HLA in healthy donors. The PCR used 60 Vbeta and 13 Jbeta primers. Some clones are missing from TCRdb's copy, which holds only in-frame ones; the method was immunoSEQ multiplex PCR. The sample holds roughly 50,000 clones; approximately 82% are singletons and the top ten take under 3.5%. The sample consisted of PBMCs. The source of these receptors is a woman between 18 and 29 years old in good health and CMV-seronegative.

This clone was detected a few times. The CDR3 is CASSFIGGGDTQYF. The CDR3 coding sequence is TGTGCCAGCAGTTTTATCGGGGGGGGAGATACGCAGTATTTT. The chain has TRBV28 and TRBJ2-3; 8 bases map to TRBD2. CDR3 length: 14 amino acids. The trim removed 3 bases at V and 5 bases at J, leaving 4 bases unmatched. Looked up from germline, CDR1 is MDHEN and CDR2 is SYDVKM.

The V call is TRBV7-2, the J call TRBJ2-3; D possibly corresponds to TRBD2 (5 bases). The germline gives CDR1 SGHTA, CDR2 FQGNSA. The CDR3 covers 15 residues. The germline V and J ends were trimmed by 3 bases and 2 bases, with 12 bases remaining between them. CDR3 DNA sequence: TGTGCCAGCAGCTTGAAGAGCGGAGTCACAGATACGCAGTATTTT. Protein product: CASSLKSGVTDTQYF.

The gene calls are TRBV28 and TRBJ1-5; 7 nucleotides align to TRBD1. The V and J ends lost 5 bases and 10 bases, in that order; junction bases with no gene match: 11. Germline-derived CDR1 and CDR2 are MDHEN and SYDVKM. This CDR3 spans 14 amino acids. As DNA, the CDR3 is TGTGCCAGCAGTCTCGGACAGGATGGACGACCCCAGCATTTT. It encodes CASSLGQDGRPQHF.

The J gene is TRBJ1-1, the V gene TRBV28, with TRBD1 as a possible D gene (5 bases). The CDR3 contains 10 residues. Trimming stripped 10 bases from V and 5 bases from J, with 8 bases between. In germline, CDR1 is MDHEN, CDR2 SYDVKM. Here the CDR3 DNA reads TGTGCCACCGGGGGGACTGAAGCTTTCTTT. Protein: CATGGTEAFF.

This chain links TRBV7-9 with TRBJ1-2; no definite D call. The CDR3 runs to 13 residues. Germline CDR1 reads SEHNR; CDR2 reads FQNEAQ (reference sequence). V lost 4 bases, J lost 8 bases, and 14 bases lay in between. The CDR3 loop is CASSSMTSGGYTF. The CDR3 DNA follows: TGTGCCAGCAGCTCGATGACTTCGGGAGGCTACACCTTC.

The chain employs TRBV9 and TRBJ2-7; TRBD2 matches at 8 bases. Per the germline V gene, CDR1 is SGDLS and CDR2 is YYNGEE. The CDR3 runs 15 residues. Unmatched junction bases numbered 7, after V lost 0 bases and J lost 5 bases. The CDR3 spells CASSVAGGGGNEQYF. The CDR3 DNA is TGTGCCAGCAGCGTAGCGGGAGGGGGTGGCAACGAGCAGTACTTC.

This clone has a handful of counts. CDR3 in amino acids: CASAEGGTDTQYF. Here the CDR3 DNA reads TGTGCCAGCGCGGAGGGCGGCACAGATACGCAGTATTTT. The V and J genes are TRBV18 and TRBJ2-3; D is possibly TRBD2 (6 bases). Germline CDR1 reads KGHSH; CDR2 reads LQKENI. This CDR3 contains 13 residues. The germline V and J ends were trimmed by 8 bases and 1 base, with 10 bases remaining between them.

The chain joins TRBV28 to TRBJ2-5; weak D call: TRBD1 (6 bases). V was clipped by 3 bases and J by 5 bases, with 10 bases between them. The CDR3 extends over 13 amino acids. Germline V CDR1 and CDR2: MDHEN, SYDVKM. CDR3 sequence: CASSFDDRETQYF. The CDR3 region has the DNA TGTGCCAGCAGTTTTGATGACAGGGAGACCCAGTACTTC.